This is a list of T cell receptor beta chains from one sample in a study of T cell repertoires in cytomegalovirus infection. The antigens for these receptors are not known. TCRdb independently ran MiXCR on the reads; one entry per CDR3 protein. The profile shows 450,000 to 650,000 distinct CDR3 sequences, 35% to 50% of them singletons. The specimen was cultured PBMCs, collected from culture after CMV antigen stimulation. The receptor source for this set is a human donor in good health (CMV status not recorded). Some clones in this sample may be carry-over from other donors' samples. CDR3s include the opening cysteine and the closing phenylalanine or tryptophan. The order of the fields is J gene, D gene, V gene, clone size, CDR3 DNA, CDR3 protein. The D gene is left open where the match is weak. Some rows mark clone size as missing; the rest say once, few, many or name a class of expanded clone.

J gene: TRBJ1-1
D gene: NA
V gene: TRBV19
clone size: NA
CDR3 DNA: TGTGCCAGTAGTGTACAAGGGGTGGTGAACACTGAAGCTTTCTTT
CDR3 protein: CASSVQGVVNTEAFF

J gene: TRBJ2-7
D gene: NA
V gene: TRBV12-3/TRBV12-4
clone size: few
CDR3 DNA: TGTGCCAGCAGCCGCGACCCTGACGAGCAGTACTTC
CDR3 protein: CASSRDPDEQYF

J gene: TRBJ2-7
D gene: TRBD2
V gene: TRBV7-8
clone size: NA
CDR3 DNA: TGTGCCAGCAGCTTAGCGCACGGACTAGCGGGGGATAACTACGAGCAGTACTTC
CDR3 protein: CASSLAHGLAGDNYEQYF

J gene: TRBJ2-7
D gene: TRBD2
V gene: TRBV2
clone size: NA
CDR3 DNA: TGTGCCAGCAGTGCGGGAGGGGCGGACGAGCAGTACTTC
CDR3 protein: CASSAGGADEQYF

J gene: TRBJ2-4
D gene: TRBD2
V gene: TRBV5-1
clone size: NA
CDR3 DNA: TGCGCCAGCAGCTCCGATGGAGCGGGGGGCAAAAACATTCAGTACTTC
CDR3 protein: CASSSDGAGGKNIQYF

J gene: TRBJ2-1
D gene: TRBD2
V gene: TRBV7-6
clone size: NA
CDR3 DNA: TGTGCCAGCAGCTTACGGGGGGGGGCGTATTACAATGAGCAGTTCTTC
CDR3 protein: CASSLRGGAYYNEQFF

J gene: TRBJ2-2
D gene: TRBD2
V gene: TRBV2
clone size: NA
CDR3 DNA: TGTGCCCGAGGGAGGGAGGACACCGGGGAGCTGTTTTTT
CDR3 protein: CARGREDTGELFF

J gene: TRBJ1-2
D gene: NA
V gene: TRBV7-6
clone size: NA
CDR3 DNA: TGTGCCAGCAGCTTCATCACGAGGGGCCGAATCTTCCTCTATGGCTACACCTTC
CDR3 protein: CASSFITRGRIFLYGYTF

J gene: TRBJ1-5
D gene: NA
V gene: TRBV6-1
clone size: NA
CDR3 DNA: TGTGCCAGCAGTAGCTATGACGGGGGCAATCAGCCCCAGCATTTT
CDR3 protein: CASSSYDGGNQPQHF

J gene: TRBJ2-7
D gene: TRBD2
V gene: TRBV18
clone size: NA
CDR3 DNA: TGTGCCAGCTCACGACGCTCCGGGGGGATCTCCGAGCAGTACTTC
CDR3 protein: CASSRRSGGISEQYF

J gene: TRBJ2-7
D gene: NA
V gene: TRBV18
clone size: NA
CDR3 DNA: TGTGCCAGCTCACCACCGATCTACGAGCAGTACTTC
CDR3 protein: CASSPPIYEQYF

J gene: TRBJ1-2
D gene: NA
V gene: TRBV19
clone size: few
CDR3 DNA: TGTGCCAGGTCGGGACTCAACTATGGCTACACCTTC
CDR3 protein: CARSGLNYGYTF

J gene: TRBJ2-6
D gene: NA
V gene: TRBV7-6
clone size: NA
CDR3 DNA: TGTGCCAGCAGCCCCCGGTACAGGGTACCTTCTGGGGCCAACGTCCTGACTTTC
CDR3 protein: CASSPRYRVPSGANVLTF

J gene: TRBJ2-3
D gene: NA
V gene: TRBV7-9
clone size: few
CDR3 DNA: TGTGCCAGCAGCCCCGACCCCACAGGAGATACGCAGTATTTT
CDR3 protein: CASSPDPTGDTQYF

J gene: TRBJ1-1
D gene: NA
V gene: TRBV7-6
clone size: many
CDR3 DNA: TGTGCCAGCAGATTGGGGCATGGGGCGACTGAAGCTTTCTTT
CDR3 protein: CASRLGHGATEAFF

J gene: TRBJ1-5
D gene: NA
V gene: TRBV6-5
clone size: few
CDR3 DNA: TGTGCCAGCAGTTACTCGACTTTGGTTTACCAGGGGAAGGGCAATCAGCCCCAGCATTTT
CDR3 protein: CASSYSTLVYQGKGNQPQHF

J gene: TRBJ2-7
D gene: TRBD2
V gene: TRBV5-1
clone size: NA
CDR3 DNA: TGCGCCAGCAGCAGGGGGACTAGCGGGGACTACGAGCAGTACTTC
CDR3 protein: CASSRGTSGDYEQYF

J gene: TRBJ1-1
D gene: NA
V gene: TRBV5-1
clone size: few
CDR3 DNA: TGCGCCAGCAGCCCCCGGGATGTCACTGAAGCTTTCTTT
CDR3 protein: CASSPRDVTEAFF

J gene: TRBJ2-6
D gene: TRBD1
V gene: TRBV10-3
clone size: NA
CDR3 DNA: TGTGCCATCGACAGGGGCGATGGCTCTGGGGCCAACGTCCTGACTTTC
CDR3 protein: CAIDRGDGSGANVLTF

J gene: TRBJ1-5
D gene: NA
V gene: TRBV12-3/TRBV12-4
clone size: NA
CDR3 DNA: TGTGCCAGCAGTTTTAGTGATTGGCCCGGGAAAGGCAATCAGCCCCAGCATTTT
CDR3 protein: CASSFSDWPGKGNQPQHF

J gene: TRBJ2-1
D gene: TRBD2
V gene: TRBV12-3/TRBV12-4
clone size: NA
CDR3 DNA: TGTGCCAGCAGTTTTGGGAGCGGGAGAGGGGGTGAGCAGTTCTTC
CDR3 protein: CASSFGSGRGGEQFF

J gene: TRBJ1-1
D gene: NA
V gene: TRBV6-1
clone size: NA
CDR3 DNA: TGTGCCAGCAGTGAATACCCGACACTTTATACTGAAGCTTTCTTT
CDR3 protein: CASSEYPTLYTEAFF

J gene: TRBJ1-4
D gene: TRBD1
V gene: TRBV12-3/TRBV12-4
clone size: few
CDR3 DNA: TGTGCCAGCAGTTTTACCGACAGGGATAATGAAAAACTGTTTTTT
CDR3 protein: CASSFTDRDNEKLFF

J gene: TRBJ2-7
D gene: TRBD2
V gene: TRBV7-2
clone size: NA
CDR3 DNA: TGTGCCAGCAGCCCTCAAGGGACTAGCGGTAGCTCCTACGAGCAGTACTTC
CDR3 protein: CASSPQGTSGSSYEQYF

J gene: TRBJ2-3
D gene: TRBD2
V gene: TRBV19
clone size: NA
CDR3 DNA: TGTGCCAGTAGTCTAATCCCTCCTACTAGCGCCCGCACAGATACGCAGTATTTT
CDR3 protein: CASSLIPPTSARTDTQYF

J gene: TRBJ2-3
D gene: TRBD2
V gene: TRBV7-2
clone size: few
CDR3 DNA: TGTGCCAGCAGCCGGAGACTAGCGGTCCTTGACACAGATACGCAGTATTTT
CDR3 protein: CASSRRLAVLDTDTQYF

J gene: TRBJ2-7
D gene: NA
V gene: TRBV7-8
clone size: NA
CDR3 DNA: TGTGCCAGCAGCAGATGGGGCAGCTCCTACGAGCAGTACTTC
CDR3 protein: CASSRWGSSYEQYF

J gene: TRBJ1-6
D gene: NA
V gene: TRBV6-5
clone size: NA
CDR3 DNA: TGTGCCAGCAGTTACGGGTCTGGGGTGCCCCTCCACTTT
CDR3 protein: CASSYGSGVPLHF

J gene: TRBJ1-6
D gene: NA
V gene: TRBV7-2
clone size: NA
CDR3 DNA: TGTGCCAGCAGCTTACTGACAGATAATTCACCCCTCCACTTT
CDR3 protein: CASSLLTDNSPLHF

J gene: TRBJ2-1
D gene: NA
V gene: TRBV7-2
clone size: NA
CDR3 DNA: TGTGCCAGCAGCTCGTACAGGGCGTACAATGAGCAGTTCTTC
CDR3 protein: CASSSYRAYNEQFF

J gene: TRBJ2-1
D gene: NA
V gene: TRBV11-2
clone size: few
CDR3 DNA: TGTGCCAGCAGCATGGTGAGAGAGAATCCCATCAATGAGCAGTTCTTC
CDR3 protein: CASSMVRENPINEQFF

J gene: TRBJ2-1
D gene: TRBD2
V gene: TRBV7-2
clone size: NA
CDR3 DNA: TGTGCCAGCAGCTTAGCGGGCGGGAGTTTGTATGAGCAGTTCTTC
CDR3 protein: CASSLAGGSLYEQFF

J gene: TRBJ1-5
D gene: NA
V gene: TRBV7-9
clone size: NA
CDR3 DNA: TGTGCCAGCAGCTTAGGGTCTTATCATCAGCCCCAGCATTTT
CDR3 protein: CASSLGSYHQPQHF

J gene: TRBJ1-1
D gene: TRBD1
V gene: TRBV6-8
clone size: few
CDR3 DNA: TGTGCCAGCAGTCACCGTAGGACAGGGTTGAACACTGAAGCTTTCTTT
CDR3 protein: CASSHRRTGLNTEAFF

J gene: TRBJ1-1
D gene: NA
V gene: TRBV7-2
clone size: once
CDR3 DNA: TGTGCCAGCACCCTAGGGGGGACGAACACTGAAGCTTTCTTT
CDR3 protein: CASTLGGTNTEAFF